One and the same sample provided the 2 T cell receptor beta chains below, sequenced in a study of blood T cell repertoires in COVID-19. TCRdb's table, derived via immunoSEQ multiplex PCR, lists solely in-frame clones and lacks some. The repertoire has 100,000 or so clones, roughly 92% of them found once; the top ten carry around 5.7%. Sequences were obtained from peripheral blood. All receptors come from a man aged 65-85 years with acute or convalescent COVID-19.

V gene TRBV6-2 or TRBV6-3 combines with J gene TRBJ1-1; D unresolved. Germline CDR1 is MNHEY and CDR2 is SVGEGT. V gave up 5 bases and J gave up 11 bases, with 15 bases separating them. CDR3 length equals 12 residues. CDR3 nucleotide sequence: TGTGCCAGCAGTACTCCCCCAGCGGGGGCTTTCTTT. Residues: CASSTPPAGAFF.

The V and J genes are TRBV18 and TRBJ2-2; the D gene is possibly TRBD2 (5 bases). Trimming took off 1 base at V and 5 bases at J, with 17 bases between the two ends. Germline CDR1 KGHSH, CDR2 LQKENI. This CDR3 is 17 amino acids long. CDR3 coding DNA: TGTGCCAGCTCACCACTACAGCCCCTAGCCGGAACCGGGGAGCTGTTTTTT. This encodes CASSPLQPLAGTGELFF.